These 17 T cell receptor beta chains came from one sample sequenced in a study of blood T cell repertoires in COVID-19. The data were produced by immunoSEQ multiplex PCR, yet TCRdb's version contains in-frame clones alone and is incomplete. The sample consists of roughly 200,000 clones, 65% to 80% of them appearing once. The specimen was peripheral blood. Source of these receptors: a man in his fifties or sixties who had recovered from COVID-19.

As for this clone: At the DNA level, this CDR3 is encoded by other sequences in the same sample as well. The chain employs TRBV5-5 and TRBJ2-5; 9 nucleotides line up with TRBD2. Trimming at V came to 1 base and at J to 5 bases, leaving 3 bases not matched to a gene. Germline V lookup: CDR1 SGHKS, CDR2 YYEKEE (reference sequence). CDR3 length equals 14 residues. DNA for the CDR3: TGTGCCAGCAGCTTGATAGCGGGAGTGGAGACCCAGTACTTC. Translating it yields CASSLIAGVETQYF.

V is TRBV4-3 and J is TRBJ2-3; D unclear. CDR3 length equals 14 residues. Germline V gene sequence: CDR1 LGHNA, CDR2 YSLEER. Trimming took off 0 bases at V and 5 bases at J, with 9 bases between the two ends. The CDR3 sequence: CASSQDAMRDTQYF. In nucleotides, the CDR3 is TGCGCCAGCAGCCAAGATGCTATGAGAGATACGCAGTATTTT.

The chain uses TRBV5-1 and TRBJ1-6, with a tentative D call TRBD1 (5 bases). The CDR3 has 18 amino acids. The V and J ends lost 4 bases and 7 bases respectively, with 24 bases between them. The germline V gene encodes CDR1 SGHRS and CDR2 YFSETQ. This chain's CDR3 is CASSPRFADRSSNSPLHF. Written as DNA, the CDR3 is TGCGCCAGCAGCCCCCGGTTCGCTGACAGATCTTCAAATTCACCCCTCCACTTT.

The V call is TRBV2, the J call TRBJ2-3; 14 nucleotides align to TRBD2. Germline V gene data show CDR1 as SNHLY and CDR2 as FYNNEI. The CDR3 length is 16 residues. V lost 6 bases, J lost 6 bases, and 8 bases stayed unmatched. CDR3 sequence: CASSGTSGSRADTQYF. Here the CDR3 DNA reads TGTGCCAGCAGCGGGACTAGCGGGAGTCGGGCGGATACGCAGTATTTT.

This chain links TRBV6-5 with TRBJ1-2; no reliable D call. The CDR3 spans 13 residues. V was shortened by 11 bases and J by 8 bases, with 21 bases between the two germline ends. Germline CDR1 and CDR2: MNHEY and SVGAGI. CDR3 in DNA: TGTGCCGGCTTTTGGGCCTCCGGTGGGGGCTACACCTTC. Translation: CAGFWASGGGYTF.

The V and J genes are TRBV11-1 and TRBJ2-7; perhaps TRBD2 as D (5 bases). Germline loops: CDR1 SGHAT, CDR2 FQDESV (reference sequence). This CDR3 has 13 residues. V was shortened by 3 bases and J by 5 bases, with 11 bases between the two germline ends. CDR3 nucleotide sequence: TGTGCCAGCAGCTTTGCGGGTTCCCACGAGCAGTACTTC. This codes for CASSFAGSHEQYF.

The chain couples TRBV19 to TRBJ1-2, with D possibly being TRBD1 (6 bases). CDR1 LNHDA and CDR2 SQIVND come from the germline V gene (reference sequence). CDR3 length equals 16 residues. Trimming cost V 5 bases and J 6 bases, with 22 bases left between them. CDR3: CASSLLATGIFHGYTF. Here the CDR3 DNA reads TGTGCCAGTAGTTTGTTGGCCACAGGGATTTTTCATGGCTACACCTTC. The whole variable domain, filled in from reference TRBV19 and TRBJ1-2, reads DGGITQSPKYLFRKEGQNVTLSCEQNLNHDAMYWYRQDPGQGLRLIYYSQIVNDFQKGDIAEGYSVSREKKESFPLTVTSAQKNPTAFYLCASSLLATGIFHGYTFGSGTRLTVV.

The chain links TRBV11-2 to TRBJ2-2; 8 bases match TRBD2. The CDR3 is 15 residues long. The ends lost 7 bases at V and 7 bases at J; junction bases unmatched: 11. Per the germline V gene, CDR1 is SGHAT and CDR2 is FQNNGV. The CDR3 loop is CASTPSGSGIGELFF. The CDR3, as DNA: TGTGCCAGCACTCCAAGCGGGAGTGGGATCGGGGAGCTGTTTTTT.

The chain is built from TRBV4-2 and TRBJ2-7, with 13 bases fitting TRBD2. The V gene end was trimmed by 0 bases and the J gene end by 2 bases; junction bases not matched to a gene: 10. CDR3 size: 19 residues. CDR1 and CDR2 from the germline V gene are LGHNA and YNFKEQ. CDR3 residues: CASSQDQGLAGTRAYEQYF. CDR3 bases: TGTGCCAGCAGCCAAGATCAGGGACTAGCGGGAACCCGGGCCTACGAGCAGTACTTC.

The V gene is TRBV29-1, the J gene TRBJ1-1; D is unclear. Looked up from germline, CDR1 is SQVTM and CDR2 is ANQGSEA. The CDR3 runs to 15 residues. Deletions cut 0 bases from V and 1 base from J, with 12 bases between. The CDR3 loop is CSVEDWLQRNTEAFF. The CDR3 coding sequence is TGCAGCGTTGAAGATTGGCTCCAGCGGAACACTGAAGCTTTCTTT. The full variable domain, in which reference TRBV29-1 and TRBJ1-1 provide the parts outside the CDR3, is SAVISQKPSRDICQRGTSLTIQCQVDSQVTMMFWYRQQPGQSLTLIATANQGSEATYESGFVIDKFPISRPNLTFSTLTVSNMSPEDSSIYLCSVEDWLQRNTEAFFGQGTRLTVV.

This chain links TRBV7-9 with TRBJ2-3, with 8 bases lining up with TRBD2. Germline V gives CDR1 SEHNR, CDR2 FQNEAQ (reference sequence). The CDR3 covers 16 residues. Trimming took 5 bases from V and 4 from J; bases not matched to a gene: 11. The CDR3 coding sequence is TGTGCCAGCAGCCGAGCCCTACGGGAGGGCTCAGATACGCAGTATTTT. This translates into CASSRALREGSDTQYF.

V and J are TRBV10-3 and TRBJ2-1, with 7 bases matching TRBD2. Trimming cost V 6 bases and J 0 bases; bases outside gene matches: 14. CDR3 length: 18 residues. Germline V gene lookup returns CDR1 ENHRY and CDR2 SYGVKD. DNA for the CDR3: TGTGCCATCAGCGCAACTCCCCCTAGCGGAAACTCCTACAATGAGCAGTTCTTC. Residues: CAISATPPSGNSYNEQFF.

This chain connects TRBV19 to TRBJ2-7, with TRBD1 identical over 8 bases. Germline loops: CDR1 LNHDA, CDR2 SQIVND (reference sequence). V trimming: 1 base; J trimming: 2 bases; junction bases outside the gene matches: 4. CDR3 size: 15 residues. CDR3 protein: CASSIAHRGAYEQYF. CDR3 sequence (DNA): TGTGCCAGTAGTATAGCCCACAGGGGGGCCTACGAGCAGTACTTC.

The chain is built from TRBV13 and TRBJ1-6, with a possible D match to TRBD1 (5 bases). V was pared by 4 bases and J by 0 bases, with 16 bases between. CDR1 is PRHDT and CDR2 is FYEKMQ in the germline V gene (reference sequence). The CDR3 runs to 18 residues. CDR3 residues: CASSWQGAPSSYNSPLHF. CDR3 coding DNA: TGTGCCAGCAGCTGGCAAGGGGCTCCGAGCTCCTATAATTCACCCCTCCACTTT.

The rearrangement links TRBV5-1 to TRBJ2-5; D gene ambiguous. V shed 3 bases and J shed 2 bases, with 2 bases lying between them. The CDR3 has 11 amino acids. CDR1 and CDR2 (germline): SGHRS, YFSETQ. Here the CDR3 reads CASSSQETQYF. CDR3 nucleotide sequence: TGCGCCAGCAGCTCTCAAGAGACCCAGTACTTC. Supplemented by reference TRBV5-1 and TRBJ2-5, the full variable domain reads KAGVTQTPRYLIKTRGQQVTLSCSPISGHRSVSWYQQTPGQGLQFLFEYFSETQRNKGNFPGRFSGRQFSNSRSEMNVSTLELGDSALYLCASSSQETQYFGPGTRLLVL.

The chain couples TRBV2 to TRBJ2-7; D call uncertain. The V end lost 5 bases, the J end lost 3 bases, and 8 bases lay between the germline ends. Germline V gene lookup returns CDR1 SNHLY and CDR2 FYNNEI. This CDR3 comprises 12 residues. The CDR3 nucleotides read TGTGCCAGCAGTCCAGAAAACTACGAGCAGTACTTC. Translation: CASSPENYEQYF. Full variable domain (outside the CDR3, taken from reference TRBV2 and TRBJ2-7): EPEVTQTPSHQVTQMGQEVILRCVPISNHLYFYWYRQILGQKVEFLVSFYNNEISEKSEIFDDQFSVERPDGSNFTLKIRSTKLEDSAMYFCASSPENYEQYFGPGTRLTVT.

J is TRBJ2-1 and V is TRBV10-3, with TRBD2 as a possible D gene (6 bases). From germline, CDR1 is ENHRY and CDR2 SYGVKD. This CDR3 comprises 13 residues. The V end lost 6 bases, the J end lost 8 bases, and 14 bases lay between the germline ends. In DNA form, the CDR3 reads TGTGCCATCAGCGGGACTCCTTCGCATGAGCAGTTCTTC. This codes for CAISGTPSHEQFF.